These T cell receptor beta chains were read from a single sample in a study of vaccination effects on CD4 cells after COVID-19. These receptors are not linked to any known antigen. TCRdb keeps only in-frame clones here, not all; method: immunoSEQ multiplex PCR. Counted here are fewer than 25,000 clones, roughly 74% occurring once; the ten biggest clones make up less than 50%. The sequencing used CD4+ T cells from PBMCs cultured with a peptide pool, collected before COVID-19 vaccination. Receptors originate from a human donor who had a prior SARS-CoV-2 infection. CDR3s include the opening cysteine and the closing phenylalanine or tryptophan. The D gene is left open where the match is weak. The size of a clone is reported for some rows only, either as once, few or many, or as a class for expanded clones.

>.|TRBJ1-4|TRBV20-1|.
TGCAGTGCTCGGTGGGACGAAAAACTGTTTTTT
CSARWDEKLFF
>.|TRBJ2-6|TRBV7-8|TRBD2
TGTGCCAGCAGCTTAGTCATCCTAGCGGGATACTCTGGGGCCAACGTCCTGACTTTC
CASSLVILAGYSGANVLTF
>few|TRBJ1-2|TRBV19|.
TGTGCCACCCAGACTGATACCTATGGCTACACCTTC
CATQTDTYGYTF
>.|TRBJ1-1|TRBV4-1|.
TGCGCCAGCAGCCAAGTTTCGGTCGGCTACACTGAAGCTTTCTTT
CASSQVSVGYTEAFF
>.|TRBJ2-3|TRBV2|.
TGTGCCAGCAGTAAGGACACTTTACCCACAGATACGCAGTATTTT
CASSKDTLPTDTQYF
>.|TRBJ2-1|TRBV5-1|.
TGCGCCAGCAGCCCAGCTGACAGGATCTACAATGAGCAGTTCTTC
CASSPADRIYNEQFF
>.|TRBJ2-3|TRBV5-6|.
TGTGCCAGCACCCCCGGTAGCAAAGATACGCAGTATTTT
CASTPGSKDTQYF
>.|TRBJ1-1|TRBV6-5|.
TGTGCCAGCAGTTACCCCCCGACAGCTTTCTTT
CASSYPPTAFF
>few|TRBJ2-7|TRBV2|.
TGTGCCAGCAGTGCCTCCGGGACCCCGTACGAGCAGTACTTC
CASSASGTPYEQYF
>.|TRBJ2-1|TRBV10-3|TRBD2
TGTGCCATCAGTGAGTCTAGCAGAGGTAGCGGGAGGTTCGGCAATGAGCAGTTCTTC
CAISESSRGSGRFGNEQFF
>.|TRBJ1-1|TRBV19|.
TGTGCCAGTAGCGGACTTGCGGGGTCTGAAGCTTTCTTT
CASSGLAGSEAFF
>.|TRBJ2-7|TRBV25-1|.
TGTGCCAGCAGTGAATGGTGGTCCTACGAGCAGTACTTC
CASSEWWSYEQYF
>.|TRBJ1-2|TRBV29-1|TRBD1
TGCAGCGCTCTAACAGGGGACGGCTATGGCTACACCTTC
CSALTGDGYGYTF
>few|TRBJ1-2|TRBV14|.
TGTGCCAGCAGCCACGAACATCTGCCCTCGCACGGCTACACCTTC
CASSHEHLPSHGYTF
>.|TRBJ1-1|TRBV19|TRBD1
TGTGCCAGTAGTATTCAGGGGGCCACTGAAGCTTTCTTT
CASSIQGATEAFF
>few|TRBJ1-1|TRBV5-1|.
TGCGCCAGCAGCTTTACTACAGCTACTGAAGCTTTCTTT
CASSFTTATEAFF
>.|TRBJ2-3|TRBV20-1|.
TGCAGTGCTAGTACTCCCCGGTACGGGAGCTGGACAGATACGCAGTATTTT
CSASTPRYGSWTDTQYF
>.|TRBJ1-1|TRBV7-2|.
TGTGCCAGCAGCCACGACGGGACGGCGGACACTGAAGCTTTCTTT
CASSHDGTADTEAFF
>few|TRBJ1-1|TRBV11-2|.
TGTGCCAGCAGCCGGCCAGGGGTCACTGAAGCTTTCTTT
CASSRPGVTEAFF
>.|TRBJ1-2|TRBV11-3|TRBD1
TGTGCCAGCAGCTTAACACAGGGGGCGCGGTATGGCTACACCTTC
CASSLTQGARYGYTF
>once|TRBJ1-3|TRBV7-2|.
TGTGCCAGCAGCCCACGGGGGGGGGCTGGAAACACCATATATTTT
CASSPRGGAGNTIYF
>.|TRBJ2-7|TRBV7-8|.
TGTGCCAGCAGCTTAGACGTAGCATATTCCTACGAGCAGTACTTC
CASSLDVAYSYEQYF
>.|TRBJ1-2|TRBV13|.
TGTGCCAGCAGCTTATCTTACGGGCCCGGTCTTGGTGGCTACACCTTC
CASSLSYGPGLGGYTF
>.|TRBJ2-7|TRBV2|.
TGTGCCAGCATCCGGGACACCTCCTACGAGCAGTACTTC
CASIRDTSYEQYF
>.|TRBJ1-2|TRBV7-2|.
TGTGCCAGCAGCTTAGCCGTGACCGGAGGCTACACCTTC
CASSLAVTGGYTF
>.|TRBJ2-1|TRBV7-9|TRBD2
TGTGCCAGCAGCTCCCCCCTCGGACTAGCGGTAAATGAGCAGTTCTTC
CASSSPLGLAVNEQFF
>.|TRBJ2-3|TRBV10-3|.
TGTGCCATCAGTGTCTCGGGGGGCACAGATACGCAGTATTTT
CAISVSGGTDTQYF
>.|TRBJ2-5|TRBV29-1|TRBD2
TGCAGCGGGCTAGCGGGAGGAGAGACCCAGTACTTC
CSGLAGGETQYF
>.|TRBJ2-6|TRBV4-1|.
TGCGCCAGCAGCCGCAACGAGGGCTCTGGGGCCAACGTCCTGACTTTC
CASSRNEGSGANVLTF
>once|TRBJ2-1|TRBV7-2|.
TGTGCCAGCAGCTCCACAATCGTACGGGGGCAGTTCTTC
CASSSTIVRGQFF
>.|TRBJ1-6|TRBV18|TRBD1
TGTGCCAGCTCACAGGACAGGGGGGATTCACCCCTCCACTTT
CASSQDRGDSPLHF
>.|TRBJ1-2|TRBV6-6|.
TGTGCCAGCAGTAGAGAGGGGGAATATGGCTACACCTTC
CASSREGEYGYTF
>few|TRBJ1-6|TRBV5-1|.
TGCGCCAGCAGCTTGGGGTTGGCGGACGCCTTTGTCTACTTT
CASSLGLADAFVYF
>.|TRBJ1-1|TRBV4-3|.
TGCGCCAGCAGCCAAGATTACAGGGAAGGCCCTGAAGCTTTCTTT
CASSQDYREGPEAFF
>.|TRBJ2-2|TRBV18|.
TGTGCCAGCTCACCGGTCCTGGACAGCAACACCGGGGAGCTGTTTTTT
CASSPVLDSNTGELFF
>once|TRBJ2-3|TRBV29-1|TRBD2
TGCAGCGTTGGACTAGCGGGACGTATCACAGATACGCAGTATTTT
CSVGLAGRITDTQYF
>.|TRBJ2-3|TRBV5-4|TRBD2
TGTGCCAGCAGCGGGGGGGGGATAGATACGCAGTATTTT
CASSGGGIDTQYF
>.|TRBJ2-1|TRBV7-2|TRBD2
TGTGCCAGCAGCTCCTTTAGCGGGAGCTACAATGAGCAGTTCTTC
CASSSFSGSYNEQFF
>.|TRBJ2-1|TRBV5-6|.
TGTGCCAGCAGCTTGGGAGGGAGTTCCTACAATGAGCAGTTCTTC
CASSLGGSSYNEQFF
>few|TRBJ1-1|TRBV7-3|.
TGTGCCAGCAGCCTTGGGCCGACAGAGATGACTGAAGCTTTCTTT
CASSLGPTEMTEAFF
>hyperexpanded|TRBJ1-6|TRBV30|TRBD1
TGTGCCTGGAGTGTACAGGGGGGAGGATCACCCCTCCACTTT
CAWSVQGGGSPLHF
>.|TRBJ1-2|TRBV10-3|TRBD1
TGTGCCATGAACGACAGGGCAGGCTATGGCTACACCTTC
CAMNDRAGYGYTF
>.|TRBJ1-5|TRBV27|.
TGTGCCAGCAGTCCAATGGACGGAGATCAGCCCCAGCATTTT
CASSPMDGDQPQHF
>.|TRBJ2-7|TRBV28|.
TGTGCCAGCAGTTCCCTCCACCACGAGCAGTACTTC
CASSSLHHEQYF
>.|TRBJ2-5|TRBV9|TRBD1
TGTGCCAGCAGCGTAGCTACAGGGGGCAAAGAGACCCAGTACTTC
CASSVATGGKETQYF